This is a list of T cell receptor beta chains from one sample in a study of control samples from healthy donors and cancer patients. Method: immunoSEQ multiplex PCR; TCRdb's copy keeps in-frame clones and lacks some. In the table there are over 150,000 clones, about 92% of which are singletons. The source material was blood. The receptors originated from a man younger than 45 in good health. Each CDR3 is given with its conserved first and last residue.

CDR3aa	j_gene	v_gene
CASSLRVTNYGYTF	TRBJ1-2	TRBV28
CASRPYRGTAEAFF	TRBJ1-1	TRBV7-8
CASSYSGPLYEKLFF	TRBJ1-4	TRBV6-2/TRBV6-3
CASSSQNTIYF	TRBJ1-3	TRBV11-2
CASSLGGTAKNIQYF	TRBJ2-4	TRBV5-1
CASSLDRGNEAFF	TRBJ1-1	TRBV7-9
CASSYGQGDEQYF	TRBJ2-7	TRBV5-1
CASSGRGTTGELFF	TRBJ2-2	TRBV5-4
CASSYPQGSNTGELFF	TRBJ2-2	TRBV6-2/TRBV6-3
CASSSGQGIDTIYF	TRBJ1-3	TRBV7-9
CASSHRGAGELFF	TRBJ2-2	TRBV4-3
CASSQGGDEQYF	TRBJ2-7	TRBV4-1
CASSFGLLSYEQYF	TRBJ2-7	TRBV7-9
CAWQGEKNTEAFF	TRBJ1-1	TRBV30
CASSAGTGKNIQYF	TRBJ2-4	TRBV9
CASSLDRQGAYEQYF	TRBJ2-7	TRBV5-5
CASTQWDTEAFF	TRBJ1-1	TRBV2
CASSALTAGVFYEQYF	TRBJ2-7	TRBV5-4
CAIREQGGNQPQHF	TRBJ1-5	TRBV10-3